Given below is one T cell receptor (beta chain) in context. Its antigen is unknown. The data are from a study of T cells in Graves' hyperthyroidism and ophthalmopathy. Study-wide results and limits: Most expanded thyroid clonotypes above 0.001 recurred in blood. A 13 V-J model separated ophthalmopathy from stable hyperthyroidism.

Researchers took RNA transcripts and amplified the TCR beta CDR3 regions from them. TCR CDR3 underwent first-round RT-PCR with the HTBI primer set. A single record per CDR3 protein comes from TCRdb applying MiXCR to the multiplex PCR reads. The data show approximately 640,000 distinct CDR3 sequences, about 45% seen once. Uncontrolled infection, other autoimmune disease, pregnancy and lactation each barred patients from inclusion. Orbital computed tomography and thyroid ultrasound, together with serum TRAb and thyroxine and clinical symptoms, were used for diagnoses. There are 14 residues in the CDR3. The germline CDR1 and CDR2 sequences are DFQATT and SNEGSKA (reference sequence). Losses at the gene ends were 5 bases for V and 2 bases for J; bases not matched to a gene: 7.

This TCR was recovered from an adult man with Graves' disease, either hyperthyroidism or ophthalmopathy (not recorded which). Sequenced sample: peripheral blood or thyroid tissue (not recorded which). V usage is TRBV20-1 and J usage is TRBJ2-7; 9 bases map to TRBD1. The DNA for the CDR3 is TGCAGTGCTGGACCGGGACAGGGCCCCTACGAGCAGTACTTC. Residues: CSAGPGQGPYEQYF.